This T cell receptor (beta chain) was recorded in a study of shared clonotypes between healthy human individuals. Whole-study findings and limits: Even with large depth, rarefaction showed that sorted-subset sequencing was incomplete. Larger estimated richness was generally seen in naive subsets than in memory subsets.

Replicate sorted-subset PCRs were loaded with around 0.2 ug DNA, 31,000 or so T cell genomes. Here immunoSEQ multiplex PCR was the method, and the copy in TCRdb shows in-frame clones only, minus some. The repertoire holds some 1,900,000 clones, with 85% to 95% as singletons. CD45RO-negative, CCR7-selected cells formed the naive CD8 fraction, which excluded terminally differentiated effector memory CD45RA+ cells. Donors were healthy HIV-negative adults without recently reported acute infections or vaccinations. Of note for this clone: The antigen is not known.

The receptor was derived from a young man in good health. Sequencing used naive CD8+ T cells sorted from blood.

The CDR3 loop reads CASSEVMSGEGPYEQYF. In DNA, the CDR3 is TGTGCCAGCAGTGAAGTAATGAGTGGGGAGGGCCCCTACGAGCAGTACTTC. The chain employs TRBV2 and TRBJ2-7; TRBD2 matches at 7 bases. Germline assignment: CDR1 SNHLY and CDR2 FYNNEI. The CDR3 is 17 residues long. V dropped 1 base and J dropped 2; count of bases not matched to a gene: 11.